The present TCR beta chain was sequenced within a study of cytomegalovirus exposure and HLA in healthy donors. CDR3 size: 13 residues. Germline-derived CDR1 and CDR2 are MGHRA and YSYEKL. V dropped 1 base and J dropped 1 base, with 4 bases sitting between them. Here immunoSEQ multiplex PCR was the method, and the copy in TCRdb shows in-frame clones only, minus some. The repertoire holds over 150,000 clones, with 80% to 90% as singletons. With regard to this clone: Its antigen is not known.

Notes on the study in general: A few of the chains that were CMV-associated were confirmed in vitro to be specific for CMV antigens. It was 164 TCR beta chains that were listed as cytomegalovirus-associated.

Material for sequencing was PBMCs. The chain couples TRBV4-1 to TRBJ2-5; the D is unclear. The receptor was derived from a young man in good health and CMV-seropositive. CDR3 protein: CASSQVAQETQYF. The CDR3 DNA sequence: TGCGCCAGCAGCCAAGTGGCCCAAGAGACCCAGTACTTC.